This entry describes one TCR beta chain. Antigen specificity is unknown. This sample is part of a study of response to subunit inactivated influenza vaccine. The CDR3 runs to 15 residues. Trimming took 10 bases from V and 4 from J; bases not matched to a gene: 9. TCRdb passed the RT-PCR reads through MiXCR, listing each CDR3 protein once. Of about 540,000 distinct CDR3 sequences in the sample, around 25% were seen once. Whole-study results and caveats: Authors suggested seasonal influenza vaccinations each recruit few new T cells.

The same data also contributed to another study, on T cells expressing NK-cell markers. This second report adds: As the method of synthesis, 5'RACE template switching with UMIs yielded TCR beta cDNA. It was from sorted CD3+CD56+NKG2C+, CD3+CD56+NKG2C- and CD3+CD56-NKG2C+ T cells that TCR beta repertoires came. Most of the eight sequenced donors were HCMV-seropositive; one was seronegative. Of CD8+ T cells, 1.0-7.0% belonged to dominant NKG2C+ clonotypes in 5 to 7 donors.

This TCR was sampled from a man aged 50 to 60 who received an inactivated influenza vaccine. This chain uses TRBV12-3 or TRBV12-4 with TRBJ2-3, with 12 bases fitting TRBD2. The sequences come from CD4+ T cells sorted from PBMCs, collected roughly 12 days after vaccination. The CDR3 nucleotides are TGTGCCACTGCTAGCGGGGGGGCAATGGCAGATACGCAGTATTTT. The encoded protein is CATASGGAMADTQYF.